This T cell receptor beta chain was sequenced in a study of CD8 T cells in Susac syndrome. TEMRA cells were FACS-enriched, and CD8+ and CD4+ T cells were isolated negatively. Random-hexamer reverse transcription was applied to about 0.5 to 1 ug RNA. TCRdb re-derived calls from the immunoSEQ multiplex PCR reads in MiXCR, one entry per CDR3 protein. Here the sample spans around 200,000 distinct CDR3 sequences, approximately 90% being singletons. CDR1 is LGHNA and CDR2 is YNFKEQ in the germline V gene. V shed 0 bases and J shed 3 bases, with 13 bases lying between them. CDR3 length: 16 amino acids. Sequencing input: CD8+ T cells from PBMCs. This sequence joins TRBV4-2 and TRBJ2-3, with TRBD1 as a possible D gene (6 bases). The clonotype originates from a human donor with multiple sclerosis. The CDR3 loop is CASSQDAQGWTDTQYF. In nucleotides, the CDR3 is TGTGCCAGCAGCCAAGACGCACAGGGCTGGACAGATACGCAGTATTTT.